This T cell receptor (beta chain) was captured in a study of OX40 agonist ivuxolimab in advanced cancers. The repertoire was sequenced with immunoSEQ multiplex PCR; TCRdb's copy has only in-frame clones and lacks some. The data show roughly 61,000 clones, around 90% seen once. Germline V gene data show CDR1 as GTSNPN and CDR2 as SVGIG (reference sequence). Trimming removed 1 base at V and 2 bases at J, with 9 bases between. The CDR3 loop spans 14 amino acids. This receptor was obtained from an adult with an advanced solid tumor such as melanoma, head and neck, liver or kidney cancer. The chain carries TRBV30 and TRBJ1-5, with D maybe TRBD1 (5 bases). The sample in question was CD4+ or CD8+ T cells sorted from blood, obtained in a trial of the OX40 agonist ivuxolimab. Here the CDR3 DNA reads TGTGCCTGGAGTGGGGGGAGAGGCAATCAGCCCCAGCATTTT. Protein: CAWSGGRGNQPQHF.